The 15 T cell receptor beta chains presented below share a single source sample, sequenced in a study of cytomegalovirus exposure and HLA in healthy donors. Amplification used 60 Vbeta primers and 13 Jbeta primers. TCRdb's copy holds only in-frame clones and misses some; the assay was immunoSEQ multiplex PCR. The sample consists of 75,000 to 90,000 clones, 70% to 85% of them appearing once. The sample was PBMCs. The receptors here all came from a human donor in good health.

This clone was observed a single time. At the DNA level, this CDR3 is encoded by other sequences in the same sample as well. V is TRBV30 and J is TRBJ1-5; TRBD1 agrees at 7 bases. In germline, CDR1 is GTSNPN, CDR2 SVGIG (reference sequence). V lost 2 bases, J lost 5 bases, and 6 bases stayed unmatched. The CDR3 has 14 residues. As DNA, the CDR3 is TGTGCCTGGAGTCTCGGACAGGATTATCAGCCCCAGCATTTT. Residues: CAWSLGQDYQPQHF.

The rearrangement links TRBV6-5 to TRBJ1-6; 9 bases are shared with TRBD1. This CDR3 region has 15 residues. Trimming cost V 5 bases and J 10 bases; bases outside gene matches: 9. Germline V gene lookup returns CDR1 MNHEY and CDR2 SVGAGI. CDR3 bases: TGTGCCAGCAGTGCGCGGACAGGGGCAAAATCACCCCTCCACTTT. It encodes CASSARTGAKSPLHF.

This clone was detected once. The rearrangement links TRBV7-9 to TRBJ1-2; D might be TRBD1 (6 bases). The CDR3 covers 19 residues. CDR1 and CDR2 from the germline V gene are SEHNR and FQNEAQ (reference sequence). Trimming cost V 2 bases and J 5 bases, with 27 bases left between them. CDR3 bases: TGTGCCAGCAGCTTACCAACGGCCGTTATGGAAAGCCAGGGGTATGGCTACACCTTC. Translating gives CASSLPTAVMESQGYGYTF. Looking up the rest from reference TRBV7-9 and TRBJ1-2 gives the full variable domain: DTGVSQNPRHKITKRGQNVTFRCDPISEHNRLYWYRQTLGQGPEFLTYFQNEAQLEKSRLLSDRFSAERPKGSFSTLEIQRTEQGDSAMYLCASSLPTAVMESQGYGYTFGSGTRLTVV.

The CDR3 spells CASSPGTSGGPTDTQYF. The CDR3 DNA is TGTGCCAGCAGCCCCGGGACTAGCGGGGGGCCCACAGATACGCAGTATTTT. This rearrangement joins TRBV27 to TRBJ2-3; 15 nucleotides agree with TRBD2. Looked up from germline, CDR1 is MNHEY and CDR2 is SMNVEV (reference sequence). The length of the CDR3 is 17 residues. The junction had 6 bases not matched to a gene; V was cut back by 6 bases and J by 2 bases.

The chain uses TRBV18 and TRBJ1-2, with TRBD1 matching 7 bases. Per the germline V gene, CDR1 is KGHSH and CDR2 is LQKENI. With 0 bases clipped from V and 4 bases from J, the junction kept 8 bases outside the gene matches. The CDR3 covers 16 residues. The CDR3 loop reads CASSPPARTGRYGYTF. CDR3 coding DNA: TGTGCCAGCTCACCACCGGCTCGGACAGGCCGCTATGGCTACACCTTC.

This rearrangement joins TRBV15 to TRBJ2-5; D is possibly TRBD2 (5 bases). Germline V gene lookup returns CDR1 LNHNV and CDR2 YYDKDF (reference sequence). Deletions cut 5 bases from V and 3 bases from J, with 19 bases between. The CDR3 loop spans 16 amino acids. As DNA, the CDR3 is TGTGCCACCAGCCGATCTAGCAGCTCAGGCAAAGAGACCCAGTACTTC. Translated: CATSRSSSSGKETQYF.

The V call is TRBV14, the J call TRBJ1-1; D uncertain. CDR3 length equals 14 residues. Germline V CDR1 and CDR2: SGHDN, FVKESK. The V end lost 2 bases, the J end lost 6 bases, and 13 bases lay between the germline ends. The CDR3 sequence: CASSQLGRGSEAFF. The DNA of the CDR3 is TGTGCCAGCAGCCAACTGGGCCGTGGCTCTGAAGCTTTCTTT.

The J gene is TRBJ1-2, the V gene TRBV29-1; 7 bases are shared with TRBD1. Trimming took 5 bases from V and 8 from J; bases not matched to a gene: 8. This CDR3 spans 12 amino acids. Germline-derived CDR1 and CDR2 are SQVTM and ANQGSEA. Here the CDR3 DNA reads TGCAGCGTTTTACAGGGGTTGAGAGGCTACACCTTC. This sequence encodes CSVLQGLRGYTF.

V and J are TRBV7-9 and TRBJ1-5; D is unclear. V shed 1 base and J shed 5 bases, with 12 bases lying between them. CDR3 length equals 15 residues. CDR1 is SEHNR, CDR2 FQNEAQ, per germline (reference sequence). CDR3 amino acids: CASSLDRNSDQPQHF. The CDR3 DNA reads TGTGCCAGCAGCTTAGATCGGAACAGTGATCAGCCCCAGCATTTT.

The chain combines TRBV6-5 with TRBJ1-6, with 11 bases identical to TRBD1. There are 15 residues in the CDR3. The V gene's germline CDR1 is MNHEY and CDR2 SVGAGI. With V trimmed by 6 bases and J by 7 bases, 5 bases remained unmatched. The CDR3 coding sequence is TGTGCCAGCAGCCCGGACAGGGGGCCCAATTCACCCCTCCACTTT. The encoded protein is CASSPDRGPNSPLHF.

The J gene is TRBJ2-5, the V gene TRBV4-1; 12 bases are a match to TRBD2. Germline V lookup: CDR1 MGHRA, CDR2 YSYEKL. After removal of 4 bases from V and 3 bases from J, the junction contained 12 bases not matched to a gene. This CDR3 has 18 amino acids. The CDR3 region is CASSPLSTSGGLKETQYF. In DNA, the CDR3 is TGCGCCAGCAGCCCACTCTCGACTAGCGGGGGTTTAAAAGAGACCCAGTACTTC.

The chain combines TRBV4-1 with TRBJ1-1; tentative D call: TRBD1 (6 bases). Between the trimmed V and J ends, which lost 10 bases and 0 bases, there was a span of 18 bases. This CDR3 spans 15 amino acids. Per the germline V gene, CDR1 is MGHRA and CDR2 is YSYEKL. The CDR3 DNA reads TGCGCCACCTCTCGGGAGGGGACACTGAACACTGAAGCTTTCTTT. Its translation: CATSREGTLNTEAFF.

V usage is TRBV19 and J usage is TRBJ2-7, with 8 bases identical to TRBD1. V shed 2 bases, J shed 3 bases, and the junction held 3 bases outside the gene matches. The CDR3 length is 14 residues. Germline V lookup: CDR1 LNHDA, CDR2 SQIVND (reference sequence). In DNA, the CDR3 is TGTGCCAGTAGTATAAAACAGGGGGTCTACGAGCAGTACTTC. Its translation is CASSIKQGVYEQYF.

This chain uses TRBV5-1 with TRBJ2-7; tentatively, D is TRBD1 (5 bases). Trimming cost V 0 bases and J 6 bases, with 13 bases left between them. The CDR3 is 14 residues long. The V gene's germline CDR1 is SGHRS and CDR2 YFSETQ. The CDR3 region has the DNA TGCGCCAGCAGCTTGGGGGCAGGGCAGGGCGAGCAGTACTTC. Protein sequence: CASSLGAGQGEQYF.

The chain combines TRBV9 with TRBJ2-3; possibly TRBD1 for D (5 bases). Germline CDR1 is SGDLS and CDR2 is YYNGEE. This CDR3 is 15 amino acids long. The V end was cut by 0 bases, the J end by 0 bases, with 8 bases between. The CDR3 sequence: CASSVGGASTDTQYF. CDR3 in DNA: TGTGCCAGCAGCGTAGGTGGGGCTAGCACAGATACGCAGTATTTT.